These 2 T cell receptor beta chains were sequenced from one sample in a study of T cell responses to AZD1222 COVID-19 vaccine. Sequencing used immunoSEQ multiplex PCR; TCRdb keeps in-frame clones, though not all of them. The sample gives about 130,000 clones, approximately 85% of which show up once; around 4.4% is in the top ten. This specimen was peripheral blood, taken 28 days after the second AZD1222 dose. The receptors here all came from an adult who received the AZD1222 COVID-19 vaccine.

This clone occurred a few times. The gene calls are TRBV7-2 and TRBJ1-2; D is unresolved. Trimming left V 0 bases short and J 2 bases short, with 7 bases between. Germline CDR1 and CDR2: SGHTA and FQGNSA. This CDR3 is 14 amino acids long. CDR3 in DNA: TGTGCCAGCAGCTTAGCAGGAGGGAACTATGGCTACACCTTC. Its translation: CASSLAGGNYGYTF.

The gene calls are TRBV14 and TRBJ1-2; D gene uncertain. Germline lookup yields CDR1 SGHDN and CDR2 FVKESK. With 1 base removed from V and 8 bases from J, the gap between germline ends came to 14 bases. The CDR3 contains 14 residues. The CDR3 is CASSQGSPVGGYTF. CDR3 bases: TGTGCCAGCAGCCAAGGGTCCCCCGTAGGGGGCTACACCTTC. The full variable domain, its missing parts supplied by reference TRBV14 and TRBJ1-2, is EAGVTQFPSHSVIEKGQTVTLRCDPISGHDNLYWYRRVMGKEIKFLLHFVKESKQDESGMPNNRFLAERTGGTYSTLKVQPAELEDSGVYFCASSQGSPVGGYTFGSGTRLTVV.